What follows are 8 T cell receptor beta chains derived from one specimen sequenced in a study of a mutant IDH1 vaccine in newly diagnosed glioma. TCRdb's copy holds only in-frame clones and misses some; the assay was immunoSEQ multiplex PCR. The repertoire holds tens of thousands of clones, with 80% to 85% as singletons. Their target antigens are unknown. As for time point: week 35, safety follow-up. The investigators gave 300 ug of mutant IDH1 20-mer peptide in each vaccine dose, together with topical imiquimod. The material was PBMCs, obtained from a glioma patient whose treatment included an IDH1 peptide vaccine. The receptor source for this set is a man younger than 45 with glioma.

The V and J genes are TRBV5-5 and TRBJ2-3, with D perhaps TRBD1 or TRBD2 (6 bases each). The CDR3 consists of 14 residues. Trimming cost V 6 bases and J 4 bases, with 15 bases left between them. Germline V lookup: CDR1 SGHKS, CDR2 YYEKEE (reference sequence). CDR3 protein: CASNRRAGADTQYF. CDR3 nucleotides: TGTGCCAGCAACCGGAGGGCAGGGGCAGATACGCAGTATTTT.

This clone was detected a few times. V and J are TRBV6-1 and TRBJ2-7; TRBD1 matches at 8 bases. The CDR3 runs 15 residues. Germline V gives CDR1 MNHNS, CDR2 SASEGT. V lost 6 bases and J lost 2; bases outside the gene matches: 9. This CDR3 is CASRDRTGLAYEQYF. The CDR3 bases are TGTGCCAGCAGAGACCGGACAGGGTTGGCCTACGAGCAGTACTTC.

The V gene is TRBV2, the J gene TRBJ2-5; 7 bases fit TRBD1. Germline CDR1 SNHLY, CDR2 FYNNEI. CDR3 length equals 14 residues. V was pared by 5 bases and J by 2 bases, with 5 bases of the junction left unmatched. Here the CDR3 reads CASSFGRGQETQYF. CDR3 in DNA: TGTGCCAGCAGTTTTGGCAGGGGGCAAGAGACCCAGTACTTC.

This clone was counted a few times. V gene TRBV6-5 combines with J gene TRBJ2-5, with TRBD1 matching 7 bases. The ends lost 0 bases at V and 3 bases at J; junction bases unmatched: 7. The CDR3 is 16 amino acids. Germline CDR1 MNHEY, CDR2 SVGAGI. The CDR3 sequence is CASSYSSGTVEETQYF. The CDR3 bases are TGTGCCAGCAGTTACTCGTCCGGGACAGTCGAAGAGACCCAGTACTTC.

The genes are TRBV4-2 and TRBJ2-7; D ambiguous. The CDR3 loop spans 14 amino acids. V lost 0 bases to trimming and J lost 3 bases, with 9 bases between them. Per germline, CDR1 LGHNA and CDR2 YNFKEQ. CDR3 protein: CASSQDIRDYEQYF. The CDR3 nucleotides are TGTGCCAGCAGCCAAGACATCCGAGACTACGAGCAGTACTTC.

The sample holds one count of this clone. V usage is TRBV5-5 and J usage is TRBJ1-1; perhaps TRBD1 as D (5 bases). Germline CDR1 and CDR2: SGHKS and YYEKEE (reference sequence). V lost 1 base, J lost 0 bases, and 16 bases lay in between. The CDR3 consists of 17 residues. The CDR3 DNA reads TGTGCCAGCAGCTTGTATCTTGGGGCGAGCGTGAACACTGAAGCTTTCTTT. Its translation: CASSLYLGASVNTEAFF.

The chain is built from TRBV5-6 and TRBJ1-5, with D perhaps TRBD1 (6 bases). The CDR3 covers 14 residues. The germline gives CDR1 SGHDT, CDR2 YYEEEE. Trimming stripped 4 bases from V and 4 bases from J, with 12 bases between. The chain's CDR3 is CASSGGHSNQPQHF. The CDR3 nucleotides read TGTGCCAGCAGCGGGGGACACAGTAATCAGCCCCAGCATTTT.

This clone has just one count. The chain joins TRBV7-9 to TRBJ2-3; a weak D match, TRBD1 (6 bases). The CDR3 extends over 17 amino acids. Looked up from germline, CDR1 is SEHNR and CDR2 is FQNEAQ (reference sequence). Trimming took 3 bases from V and 8 from J, leaving 24 bases between them. CDR3 region: CASSLPLEGDAHGTQYF. CDR3 in DNA: TGTGCCAGCAGCTTGCCTCTCGAGGGGGACGCACATGGTACGCAGTATTTT.